Each of the 19 T cell receptor beta chains below was sequenced from the same sample in a study of Ad26.COV2.S vaccination and SARS-CoV-2 variants. Treatment in this sample: around 19 received Ad26.COV2.S at low or high dose, single or two shots; about 5 received placebo; per-sample allocation not given. The samples were gathered on day 63 after the first injection of vaccine or placebo. Profiling relied on immunoSEQ multiplex PCR, and the TCRdb table lists in-frame clones only, not all of them. The table has about 410,000 clones, about nine tenths seen once. This specimen was peripheral blood, taken in a trial of Ad26.COV2.S vaccine versus placebo. The source is a person aged 18-65 years who received the Ad26.COV2.S COVID-19 vaccine or a placebo.

This chain links TRBV27 with TRBJ2-1; D uncertain. V was pared by 7 bases and J by 7 bases, with 17 bases between. CDR3 length equals 14 residues. Germline CDR1 is MNHEY and CDR2 is SMNVEV (reference sequence). CDR3 protein: CASTQRADWNEQFF. In DNA, the CDR3 is TGTGCCAGCACACAACGGGCAGATTGGAATGAGCAGTTCTTC.

This chain uses TRBV11-1 with TRBJ1-3; unclear D gene. The CDR3 contains 17 residues. Trimming left V 0 bases short and J 0 bases short, with 12 bases between. Germline-derived CDR1 and CDR2 are SGHAT and FQDESV (reference sequence). The CDR3 region is CASSLASVGSSGNTIYF. CDR3 bases: TGTGCCAGCAGCTTAGCGTCGGTAGGAAGCTCTGGAAACACCATATATTTT.

V and J are TRBV19 and TRBJ2-1; D uncertain. CDR3 length: 16 amino acids. Germline CDR1 and CDR2: LNHDA and SQIVND (reference sequence). The V end lost 3 bases, the J end lost 2 bases, and 14 bases lay between the germline ends. The DNA for the CDR3 is TGTGCCAGTAGTATGTGGTTGTGGCTACCCTACAATGAGCAGTTCTTC. Amino acids: CASSMWLWLPYNEQFF.

The genes are TRBV2 and TRBJ1-2, with 9 bases aligning to TRBD1. V gave up 6 bases and J gave up 0 bases; unmatched junction bases: 8. The CDR3 extends over 16 amino acids. CDR1 SNHLY and CDR2 FYNNEI come from the germline V gene. In nucleotides, the CDR3 is TGTGCCAGCAGGACCCCGGGACAGGGACCTAACTATGGCTACACCTTC. This translates into CASRTPGQGPNYGYTF.

This clone was seen only once. The rearrangement joins TRBV19 to TRBJ1-3; D gene uncertain. CDR1 LNHDA and CDR2 SQIVND come from the germline V gene (reference sequence). This CDR3 region has 19 residues. The V gene lost 1 base and the J gene lost 0 bases, with 19 bases spanning the gap. The CDR3: CASSIGELWTPFSGNTIYF. The CDR3 bases are TGTGCCAGTAGTATAGGGGAACTCTGGACTCCTTTCTCTGGAAACACCATATATTTT.

V is TRBV6-1 and J is TRBJ1-2; D is undetermined. The CDR3 has 14 amino acids. Per germline, CDR1 MNHNS and CDR2 SASEGT. Trimming removed 4 bases from V and 3 bases from J, with 12 bases in between. The CDR3 reads CASSVGLEHYGYTF. CDR3 nucleotide sequence: TGTGCCAGCAGTGTGGGTTTGGAACACTATGGCTACACCTTC.

This clone has more than one count but fewer than ten. This CDR3 is CASSGTGWTEAFF. CDR3 nucleotides: TGTGCCAGCAGCGGTACAGGGTGGACTGAAGCTTTCTTT. The chain is built from TRBV7-9 and TRBJ1-1, with D tentatively TRBD1 (6 bases). The germline gives CDR1 SEHNR, CDR2 FQNEAQ (reference sequence). Trimming cost V 5 bases and J 5 bases, with 12 bases left between them. CDR3 length: 13 residues.

V gene TRBV2 combines with J gene TRBJ1-5; D is unclear. Germline V gene lookup returns CDR1 SNHLY and CDR2 FYNNEI. The ends were cut back, 6 bases at V and 1 base at J, with 10 bases in the middle. CDR3 length: 14 amino acids. CDR3 protein: CASRDQLSNQPQHF. DNA of the CDR3: TGTGCCAGCAGGGACCAACTAAGCAATCAGCCCCAGCATTTT. The variable domain in full, completed from reference TRBV2 and TRBJ1-5, reads EPEVTQTPSHQVTQMGQEVILRCVPISNHLYFYWYRQILGQKVEFLVSFYNNEISEKSEIFDDQFSVERPDGSNFTLKIRSTKLEDSAMYFCASRDQLSNQPQHFGDGTRLSIL.

The V gene is TRBV3-1 (or the pseudogene TRBV3-2), the J gene TRBJ2-4; D unresolved. The CDR3 is 16 amino acids. The V and J ends lost 4 bases and 0 bases respectively, with 13 bases between them. Germline values: CDR1 LGHDT, CDR2 YNNKEL (reference sequence). CDR3 loop: CASSPRLALAKNIQYF. The CDR3, as DNA: TGTGCCAGCAGCCCAAGGTTGGCCTTAGCCAAAAACATTCAGTACTTC.

The chain has TRBV4-1 and TRBJ2-3; D may be TRBD2 (7 bases). The CDR3 is 16 residues long. Trimming cost V 1 base and J 3 bases, with 14 bases left between them. CDR1 and CDR2 (germline): MGHRA, YSYEKL. The CDR3 spells CASSQVAGARTDTQYF. In nucleotides, the CDR3 is TGCGCCAGCAGCCAAGTTGCGGGGGCGAGGACAGATACGCAGTATTTT.

The chain employs TRBV6-4 and TRBJ1-5; D remains ambiguous. The V gene lost 8 bases and the J gene lost 7 bases, with 6 bases spanning the gap. The V gene's germline CDR1 is MRHNA and CDR2 SNTAGT. This CDR3 comprises 10 residues. The CDR3 here is CASSRQPQHF. DNA for the CDR3: TGTGCCAGCTCGAGGCAGCCCCAGCATTTT.

CDR3 DNA sequence: TGTGCCAGTAGCGAACAGGATTCCCAAAGCAATAGCAATCAGCCCCAGCATTTT. It yields the protein CASSEQDSQSNSNQPQHF. The V gene is TRBV19, the J gene TRBJ1-5; D might be TRBD1 (5 bases). The CDR3 extends over 18 amino acids. Germline assignment: CDR1 LNHDA and CDR2 SQIVND (reference sequence). Trimming shortened V by 6 bases and J by 0 bases, and 21 bases separated the two germline ends.

The CDR3 nucleotides are TGTGCCACCAGCAGAGATCCGGCCAGGGGTAGAGGCTACACCTTC. This sequence encodes CATSRDPARGRGYTF. The rearrangement joins TRBV15 to TRBJ1-2; TRBD1 might be the D (6 bases). Deletions cut 0 bases from V and 8 bases from J, with 16 bases between. The CDR3 is 15 residues long. The germline CDR1 and CDR2 sequences are LNHNV and YYDKDF (reference sequence). The full variable domain, rest sourced from reference TRBV15 and TRBJ1-2, is DAMVIQNPRYQVTQFGKPVTLSCSQTLNHNVMYWYQQKSSQAPKLLFHYYDKDFNNEADTPDNFQSRRPNTSFCFLDIRSPGLGDTAMYLCATSRDPARGRGYTFGSGTRLTVV.

V usage is TRBV7-9 and J usage is TRBJ1-2, with D unresolved. Germline values: CDR1 SEHNR, CDR2 FQNEAQ (reference sequence). The V end lost 5 bases, the J end lost 3 bases, and 22 bases lay between the germline ends. The CDR3 spans 17 residues. The CDR3 region has the DNA TGTGCCAGCAGCACCGCCTCTATGGGGTTTAGGGACTATGGCTACACCTTC. Translating gives CASSTASMGFRDYGYTF.

V gene TRBV6-5 combines with J gene TRBJ2-3; TRBD2 aligns across 14 bases. Per the germline V gene, CDR1 is MNHEY and CDR2 is SVGAGI. With 0 bases clipped from V and 8 bases from J, the junction kept 4 bases outside the gene matches. The CDR3 spans 16 residues. DNA of the CDR3: TGTGCCAGCAGTTACTCCGGGACTAGCGGGGGCCGTACGCAGTATTTT. Amino acids: CASSYSGTSGGRTQYF.

The J gene is TRBJ1-4, the V gene TRBV19, with a possible D match to TRBD1 (5 bases). The V end was cut by 7 bases, the J end by 1 base, with 10 bases between. The CDR3 contains 14 residues. Germline values: CDR1 LNHDA, CDR2 SQIVND (reference sequence). The CDR3 DNA follows: TGTGCCAGTACTAAGCAGGGAACTAATGAAAAACTGTTTTTT. As protein: CASTKQGTNEKLFF.

The chain employs TRBV5-4 and TRBJ2-1; 15 nucleotides agree with TRBD2. The CDR3 totals 17 residues. V lost 4 bases, J lost 6 bases, and 8 bases stayed unmatched. Germline assignment: CDR1 SGHNT and CDR2 YYREEE (reference sequence). CDR3 bases: TGTGCCAGCAGCCCCGGACTAGCGGGGGGGCAGGGCAATGAGCAGTTCTTC. This sequence encodes CASSPGLAGGQGNEQFF.

The rearrangement joins TRBV7-2 to TRBJ1-5, with D uncertain. The ends were cut back, 2 bases at V and 5 bases at J, with 10 bases in the middle. Germline CDR1 SGHTA, CDR2 FQGNSA. The CDR3 length is 14 residues. The CDR3 is CASSLTSDDQPQHF. CDR3 sequence (DNA): TGTGCCAGCAGCTTAACGTCAGATGATCAGCCCCAGCATTTT. The variable domain in full, with the rest retrieved from reference TRBV7-2 and TRBJ1-5, is GAGVSQSPSNKVTEKGKDVELRCDPISGHTALYWYRQSLGQGLEFLIYFQGNSAPDKSGLPSDRFSAERTGGSVSTLTIQRTQQEDSAVYLCASSLTSDDQPQHFGDGTRLSIL.

This chain connects TRBV10-3 to TRBJ2-2; D is uncertain. Germline assignment: CDR1 ENHRY and CDR2 SYGVKD. This CDR3 has 13 residues. V was cut by 0 bases and J by 1 base, with 0 bases left in between. CDR3 protein: CAISESNTGELFF. The CDR3 nucleotides read TGTGCCATCAGTGAGTCGAACACCGGGGAGCTGTTTTTT.